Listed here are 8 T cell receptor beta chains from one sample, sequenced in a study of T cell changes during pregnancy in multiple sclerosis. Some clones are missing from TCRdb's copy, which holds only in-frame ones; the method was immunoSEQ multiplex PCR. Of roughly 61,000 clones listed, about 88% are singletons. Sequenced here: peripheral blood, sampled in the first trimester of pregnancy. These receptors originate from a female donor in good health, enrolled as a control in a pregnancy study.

CDR3 DNA sequence: TGTGCCAGCAGCTCCCTAAGAGGCGGGGTCCACGAGCAGTACTTC. It encodes CASSSLRGGVHEQYF. The V and J genes are TRBV7-2 and TRBJ2-7; D perhaps matches TRBD2 (6 bases). This CDR3 is built from 15 residues. The V and J ends lost 4 bases and 5 bases respectively, with 18 bases between them. Germline CDR1 and CDR2: SGHTA and FQGNSA.

CDR3: CASAFWDRDYGYTF. In DNA form, the CDR3 reads TGTGCCAGCGCCTTTTGGGACAGGGACTATGGCTACACCTTC. The chain uses TRBV27 and TRBJ1-2; 9 bases fit TRBD1. This CDR3 spans 14 amino acids. V lost 8 bases and J lost 3; bases outside the gene matches: 7. Per the germline V gene, CDR1 is MNHEY and CDR2 is SMNVEV (reference sequence).

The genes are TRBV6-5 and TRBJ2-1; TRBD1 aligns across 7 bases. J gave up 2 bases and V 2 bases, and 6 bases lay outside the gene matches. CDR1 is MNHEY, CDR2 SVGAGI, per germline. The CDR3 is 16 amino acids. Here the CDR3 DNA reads TGTGCCAGCAGTTACGAAGGGGGCGCCGCCTACAATGAGCAGTTCTTC. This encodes CASSYEGGAAYNEQFF.

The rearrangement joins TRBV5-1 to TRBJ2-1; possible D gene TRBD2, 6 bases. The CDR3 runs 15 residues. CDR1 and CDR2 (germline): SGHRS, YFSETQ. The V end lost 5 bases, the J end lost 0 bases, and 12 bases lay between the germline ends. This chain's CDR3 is CASSQEGFSYNEQFF. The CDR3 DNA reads TGCGCCAGCAGTCAGGAGGGGTTCTCCTACAATGAGCAGTTCTTC. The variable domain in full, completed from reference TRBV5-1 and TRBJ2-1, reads KAGVTQTPRYLIKTRGQQVTLSCSPISGHRSVSWYQQTPGQGLQFLFEYFSETQRNKGNFPGRFSGRQFSNSRSEMNVSTLELGDSALYLCASSQEGFSYNEQFFGPGTRLTVL.

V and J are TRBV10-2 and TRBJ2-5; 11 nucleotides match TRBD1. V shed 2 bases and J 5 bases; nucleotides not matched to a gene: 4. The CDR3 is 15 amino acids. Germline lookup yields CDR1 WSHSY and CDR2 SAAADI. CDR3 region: CASSEGQGAWETQYF. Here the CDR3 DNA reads TGCGCCAGCAGTGAGGGACAGGGGGCGTGGGAGACCCAGTACTTC.

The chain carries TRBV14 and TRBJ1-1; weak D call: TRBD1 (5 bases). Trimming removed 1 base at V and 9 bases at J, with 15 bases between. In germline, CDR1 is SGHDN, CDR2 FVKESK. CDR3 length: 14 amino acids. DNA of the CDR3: TGTGCCAGCAGCCAAGTAGGAACAGGCCCAAAAGCTTTCTTT. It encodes CASSQVGTGPKAFF. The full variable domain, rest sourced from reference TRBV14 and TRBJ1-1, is EAGVTQFPSHSVIEKGQTVTLRCDPISGHDNLYWYRRVMGKEIKFLLHFVKESKQDESGMPNNRFLAERTGGTYSTLKVQPAELEDSGVYFCASSQVGTGPKAFFGQGTRLTVV.

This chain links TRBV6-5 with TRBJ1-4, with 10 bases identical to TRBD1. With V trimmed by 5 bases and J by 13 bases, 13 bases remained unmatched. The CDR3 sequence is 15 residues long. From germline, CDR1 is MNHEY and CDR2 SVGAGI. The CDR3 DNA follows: TGTGCCAGCAGTCGATGGACAGGGGGTAACGAAGTACTGTTTTTT. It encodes CASSRWTGGNEVLFF.

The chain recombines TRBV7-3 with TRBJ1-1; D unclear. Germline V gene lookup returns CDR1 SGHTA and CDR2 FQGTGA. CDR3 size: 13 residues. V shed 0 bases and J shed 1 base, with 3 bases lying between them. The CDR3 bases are TGTGCCAGCAGCTTAACCAGGAACACTGAAGCTTTCTTT. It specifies CASSLTRNTEAFF.